This entry lists 5 T cell receptor beta chains sequenced from one sample in a study of CXCR3-negative and CXCR3-positive naive CD8 T cells. General study results and limits: Relative to CXCR3-negative naive cells, CXCR3-positive naive cells had more hydrophobic TRB CDR3s.

These receptors have no known antigen. UMI-tagged TRB cDNA libraries were built via 5' RACE. Following a re-call of the 5' RACE reads, TCRdb has one entry per CDR3 protein and lacks DNA. This listing includes around 80,000 distinct CDR3 sequences. The sample comprised naive CXCR3+ CD8+ T cells from blood. Regarding subset: CD45RO-CCR7+CD27+CD95- naive CD8+ T cells expressing CXCR3 (TNR3+). The receptors were sampled from a human donor in good health. Some clones in this sample may be carry-over from other donors' samples.

The chain carries TRBV6-6 and TRBJ2-2; TCRdb calls TRBD2, which cannot be checked without DNA. The germline V gene encodes CDR1 MNHNY and CDR2 SVGAGI (reference sequence). This CDR3 has 16 residues. The CDR3 is CASSYSSIEGTGELFF.

This chain joins TRBV29-1 and TRBJ2-7; TCRdb proposes TRBD1, but this gene call is untestable without DNA. The CDR3 has 13 amino acids. Germline V gene sequence: CDR1 SQVTM, CDR2 ANQGSEA. The CDR3 reads CSVAWDRQYEQYF.

This sequence joins TRBV18 and TRBJ1-5. Germline-derived CDR1 and CDR2 are KGHSH and LQKENI. The CDR3 loop spans 14 amino acids. The CDR3 sequence is CASSPRDSNQPQHF.

The chain employs TRBV7-6 and TRBJ2-7; the D call from TCRdb, TRBD1, cannot be confirmed without DNA. CDR1 and CDR2 from the germline V gene are SGHVS and FNYEAQ. The CDR3 is 17 residues long. CDR3 sequence reads: CASSFGPTGDLAYEQYF. The entire variable domain, with the rest obtained from reference TRBV7-6 and TRBJ2-7, is as follows: GAGVSQSPRYKVTKRGQDVALRCDPISGHVSLYWYRQALGQGPEFLTYFNYEAQQDKSGLPNDRFSAERPEGSISTLTIQRTEQRDSAMYRCASSFGPTGDLAYEQYFGPGTRLTVT.

The chain carries TRBV20-1 and TRBJ1-6; TCRdb returns TRBD1, unconfirmable since there is no DNA. CDR3 length: 12 amino acids. Germline CDR1 reads DFQATT; CDR2 reads SNEGSKA (reference sequence). CDR3 sequence: CSARGGVVPLHF.